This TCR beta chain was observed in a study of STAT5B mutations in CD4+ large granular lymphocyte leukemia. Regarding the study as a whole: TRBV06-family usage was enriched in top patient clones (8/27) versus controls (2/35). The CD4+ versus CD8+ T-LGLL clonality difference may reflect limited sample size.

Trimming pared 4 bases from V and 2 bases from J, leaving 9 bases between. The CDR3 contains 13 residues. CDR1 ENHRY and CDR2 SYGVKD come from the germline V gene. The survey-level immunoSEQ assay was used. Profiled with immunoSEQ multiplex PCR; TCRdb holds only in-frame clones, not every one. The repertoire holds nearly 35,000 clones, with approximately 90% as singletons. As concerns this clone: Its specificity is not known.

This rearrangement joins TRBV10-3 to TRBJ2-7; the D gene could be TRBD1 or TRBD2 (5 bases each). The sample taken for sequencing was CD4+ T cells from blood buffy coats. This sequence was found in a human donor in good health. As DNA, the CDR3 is TGTGCCATCAGTGCGGGACCGACCTACGAGCAGTACTTC. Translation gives CAISAGPTYEQYF.